The present T cell receptor (beta chain) was sequenced within a study of PD-1 blockade in classical Hodgkin lymphoma (dated by TCRdb to the early 2020s). The study in broad terms: The study used CyTOF and TCR beta sequencing to define a peripheral blood immune signature of response to PD-1 blockade in classical Hodgkin lymphoma. Results and caveats for the whole study, not just this receptor: The study was limited to a single clinical trial cohort, and causes of repertoire differences, possibly disease activity or prior therapy, remained undefined. Newly diagnosed patients were reported to have lower baseline TCR diversity than healthy donors, and relapsed/refractory patients were reported to have lower baseline TCR diversity still.

The Qiagen DNeasy kit was used to extract genomic DNA both from unsorted PBMCs and from the negatively selected CD4+ and CD8+ fractions. TCR beta CDR3 regions were subjected to amplification by immunoSEQ multiplex PCR with primers that anneal to V and J segments. A synthetic immune receptor repertoire was used to minimize amplification bias, and remaining bias was computationally removed after sequencing. Per the source publication's procedure: Repertoire diversity was quantified as the Shannon entropy index using custom Python scripts. Unsorted, CD4+ and CD8+ repertoires were examined separately, except in combined analyses, for which CD4+ and CD8+ sequences were merged in silico. The immuneACCESS repertoire file appears here via TCRdb, limited to in-frame rearrangements. These files lack a portion of the clones; in checked studies, under half of the deficit traces to unresolved V genes, and the cause of the others is not known. V and J calls and clone size are given by that table; D and trimming were obtained from the DNA. This sample holds 25,000 to 35,000 clones; about 87% were observed only once. Of the sample, around 1.3% falls within the top ten clones.

From a lookup of the germline V gene, CDR1 and CDR2 are SGHDN and FVKESK. V and J are trimmed by 6 bases and 0 bases, and the gene matches miss 3 bases of the junction. The CDR3 spans 14 residues, from the cysteine through the phenylalanine. The DNA shown is the 42-base CDR3, in frame from base 1. A remark on this clone: Its antigen remains unidentified. Base qualities were left out, and no much larger clone turns up one base away.

The time point label, as the study defines it: newly diagnosed, previously untreated cHL patient sample. CD4+ T cells were purified from thawed PBMCs by magnetic negative selection with a Miltenyi CD4+ T cell isolation kit. PBMCs from patients with newly diagnosed, previously untreated classical Hodgkin lymphoma were sequenced as a comparison group for the relapsed/refractory trial patients. Peripheral blood was collected in 8 mL Vacutainer Cell Preparation Tubes, from which PBMCs were isolated by centrifugation and then cryopreserved. Purified CD4+ and CD8+ fractions were prepared only for cases where an additional PBMC sample was available. Magnetically labelled cells were depleted on LS columns in a quadroMACS separator, and the flow-through was collected as the purified fraction.

The chain is encoded by TRBV14 joined to TRBJ1-2; 8 central bases correspond to TRBD1. Source material: CD4+ T cells from blood. This TCR derives from a human donor with classical Hodgkin lymphoma. The CDR3 protein sequence reads: CASRGTGANYGYTF. The DNA reads TGTGCCAGCAGGGGGACAGGAGCTAACTATGGCTACACCTTC.